These T cell receptor beta chains were read from a single sample in a study of blood T cell repertoires in COVID-19. Assay: immunoSEQ multiplex PCR; the TCRdb copy retains only in-frame clones and omits some. This sample has about 210,000 clones, with around 87% found just once. Input material: PBMCs or T cells enriched from blood (not recorded which). The source of these receptors is a man aged 25-40 years in a cohort exposed to, infected with or recovered from COVID-19 (not recorded which). CDR3s include the opening cysteine and the closing phenylalanine or tryptophan. Each record gives: V gene, J gene, CDR3 length, CDR3 protein.

TRBV11-3	TRBJ2-2	18	CASSLDTLGTASTGELFF
TRBV6-4	TRBJ2-1	15	CASSGLAGGGAEQFF
TRBV18	TRBJ2-7	13	CASSRTDFYEQYF
TRBV4-1	TRBJ2-7	16	CASSQERQGNRYEQYF
TRBV18	TRBJ2-1	15	CASSPPESSYNEQFF
TRBV29-1	TRBJ1-1	13	CSVDQGRNTEAFF
TRBV28	TRBJ1-2	14	CASKFKGGGYGYTF
TRBV6-5	TRBJ2-3	16	CASSYLTGVWTDTQYF
TRBV6-5	TRBJ2-7	15	CASIPRSGGKYEQYF
TRBV19	TRBJ2-3	16	CASSSPGQGGTDTQYF
TRBV9	TRBJ2-3	18	CASSAYRPTSANTDTQYF
TRBV5-1	TRBJ2-4	15	CASSSGTGVLNIQYF
TRBV24-1	TRBJ2-5	13	CATSDEGGETQYF
TRBV21-1	TRBJ1-1	18	CASSKEFAWQGAWTEAFF
TRBV28	TRBJ2-2	14	CASRRQADTGELFF
TRBV5-6	TRBJ2-3	18	CASSLAPIEYQRADTQYF
TRBV27	TRBJ2-4	14	CASSLRDRENIQYF
TRBV11-2	TRBJ2-1	19	CASSLVGLLLAEKYNEQFF
TRBV19	TRBJ1-3	15	CATATGVYSGNTIYF
TRBV27	TRBJ2-1	15	CASSLGAASYNEQFF
TRBV5-1	TRBJ2-7	16	CASSLEDSSVSYEQYF
TRBV13	TRBJ2-1	16	CASSSQGLAAPNEQFF
TRBV3-1/TRBV3-2	TRBJ2-5	17	CASSSRDRGGSGETQYF
TRBV19	TRBJ1-6	14	CASSPWDRNSPLHF
TRBV18	TRBJ1-2	16	CASSPDLQRANYGYTF
TRBV7-3	TRBJ1-1	14	CASSSGQGFTEAFF
TRBV11-2	TRBJ2-4	17	CASSTRPGQGTKNIQYF
TRBV7-9	TRBJ2-3	15	CASSLVSRGTDTQYF
TRBV7-6	TRBJ1-2	19	CASSLAGGQGARQSDGYTF
TRBV19	TRBJ1-6	14	CASSMGTEGSPLHF
TRBV7-6	TRBJ1-5	17	CASSWGQGPNSNQPQHF
TRBV11-2	TRBJ2-7	12	CTSRGRGPEQYF
TRBV6-2/TRBV6-3	TRBJ2-2	16	CASSYTGRRFTGELFF
TRBV19	TRBJ2-3	12	CASSPDRDTQYF
TRBV6-6	TRBJ2-1	17	CASSLRGTSGIYNEQFF
TRBV15	TRBJ1-3	17	CATSSSIRDTSGNTIYF
TRBV28	TRBJ1-3	15	CASTYLGEGGNTIYF
TRBV18	TRBJ2-7	14	CASSSGQGQDEQYF
TRBV28	TRBJ2-1	15	CASHRGRASYNEQFF
TRBV9	TRBJ2-6	16	CASSARLDRGANVLTF
TRBV29-1	TRBJ2-1	13	CSGGPLLYNEQFF
TRBV27	TRBJ1-1	16	CASTSKSGGQGTEAFF
TRBV19	TRBJ2-1	16	CASSQLASGSRNEQFF
TRBV4-2	TRBJ2-2	16	CASSQDRSRAAGELFF
TRBV4-3	TRBJ1-6	17	CASSLVGGSSYNSPLHF
TRBV6-5	TRBJ1-5	14	CASSLGPQGQPQHF
TRBV19	TRBJ1-1	14	CASSTQGAGTEAFF
TRBV6-5	TRBJ2-1	15	CASRRTGNLHNEQFF
TRBV28	TRBJ1-4	14	CASSFVDRGEKLFF
TRBV28	TRBJ2-7	18	CASSRGGWIRTYTYEQYF